This T cell receptor (beta chain) stems from a study of molecular identifiers for immune sequencing clone quantification. Naive CD8 T cells were picked out by sorting for CD8+CD4-CCR7+CD45RA+. From the PCR reads, TCRdb called clonotypes with MiXCR, one entry per CDR3 protein. The sample contains roughly 300,000 distinct CDR3 sequences, roughly 24% of which appear only once. Broader study findings: Highly expanded clone sizes could end up underestimated if a barcode were shared by identical TCR molecules.

Turning to this clonotype: The antigen is unknown.

Germline values: CDR1 MGHRA, CDR2 YSYEKL. The CDR3 contains 16 residues. V lost 2 bases and J 3 bases, leaving 17 bases between the germline ends. Material for sequencing was naive CD8+ T cells from blood, with Jurkat cell RNA spiked in. Subset described: FACS-sorted CD8+CD4-CCR7+CD45RA+ naive T cells. This chain connects TRBV4-1 to TRBJ2-7, with D perhaps TRBD1 or TRBD2 (5 bases each). This clonotype originated in a human donor in good health. Some libraries in this study had Jurkat cell RNA spiked in. The CDR3 region is CASSQKTGTSVYEQYF. The DNA of the CDR3 is TGCGCCAGCAGCCAAAAGACCGGGACGAGCGTCTACGAGCAGTACTTC.